The clone carrying this T cell receptor (beta chain) was seen a handful of times. Its target is not known. This sample stems from a study of Graves' ophthalmopathy and Graves' hyperthyroidism. Study observations and caveats: A majority of expanded thyroid clonotypes exceeding 0.001 frequency were likewise present in blood.

Beta-chain TCR CDR3 regions were amplified from RNA transcripts. HTBI primers were used in a first-round RT-PCR, which preceded a second-round multiplex PCR. TCRdb used MiXCR to reprocess the multiplex PCR reads, holding one entry per CDR3 protein. The sample holds about 550,000 distinct CDR3 sequences, about 35% seen once. Trimming at V came to 4 bases and at J to 3 bases, leaving 6 bases not matched to a gene. Germline V gene sequence: CDR1 KGHDR, CDR2 SFDVKD. The CDR3 covers 15 residues. V and J are TRBV24-1 and TRBJ2-3, with 7 bases identical to TRBD1. Material for sequencing was peripheral blood or thyroid tissue (not recorded which). The receptor's source is an adult man with Graves' hyperthyroidism. The CDR3 reads CATSDRQGLTDTQYF. As DNA, the CDR3 is TGTGCCACCAGTGACCGACAGGGATTAACAGATACGCAGTATTTT.